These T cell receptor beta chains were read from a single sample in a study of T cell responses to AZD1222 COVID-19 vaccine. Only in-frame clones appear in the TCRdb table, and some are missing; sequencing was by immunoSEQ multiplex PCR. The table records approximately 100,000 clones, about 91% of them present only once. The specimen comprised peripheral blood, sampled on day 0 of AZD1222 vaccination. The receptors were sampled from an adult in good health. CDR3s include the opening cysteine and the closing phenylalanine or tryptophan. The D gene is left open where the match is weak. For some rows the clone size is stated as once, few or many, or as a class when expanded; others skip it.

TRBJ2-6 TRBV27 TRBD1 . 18 CASSKDRVGSSGANVLTF TGTGCCAGCAGTAAGGACAGGGTGGGAAGCTCTGGGGCCAACGTCCTGACTTTC
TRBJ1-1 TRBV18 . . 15 CASSPLTAPNTEAFF TGTGCCAGCTCACCACTGACAGCCCCCAACACTGAAGCTTTCTTT
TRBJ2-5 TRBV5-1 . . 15 CASSFGQGLQETQYF TGCGCCAGCAGCTTCGGTCAGGGGCTCCAAGAGACCCAGTACTTC
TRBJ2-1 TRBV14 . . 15 CASSQWTSSYNEQFF TGTGCCAGCAGCCAATGGACCAGCTCCTACAATGAGCAGTTCTTC
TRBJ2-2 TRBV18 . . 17 CASSPPGQLKNTGELFF TGTGCCAGCTCACCTCCAGGACAGCTAAAGAACACCGGGGAGCTGTTTTTT
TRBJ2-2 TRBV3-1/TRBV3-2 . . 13 CASSQGGSGELFF TGTGCCAGCAGCCAAGGGGGGTCCGGGGAGCTGTTTTTT
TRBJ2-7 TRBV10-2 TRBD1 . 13 CASRGTGLYEQYF TGCGCCAGCAGAGGGACAGGGTTGTACGAGCAGTACTTC
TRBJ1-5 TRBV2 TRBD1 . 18 CASSEDGTGALSNQPQHF TGTGCCAGCAGTGAAGATGGGACAGGGGCCCTTAGCAATCAGCCCCAGCATTTT
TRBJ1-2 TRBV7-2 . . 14 CASSSNGINYGYTF TGTGCCAGCAGCTCGAACGGGATTAACTATGGCTACACCTTC
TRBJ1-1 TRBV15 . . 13 CATSREARNEAFF TGTGCCACCAGCAGAGAGGCAAGGAATGAAGCTTTCTTT
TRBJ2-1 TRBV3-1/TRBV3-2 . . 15 CASSQVSGPYNEQFF TGTGCCAGCAGCCAAGTGAGCGGTCCCTACAATGAGCAGTTCTTC
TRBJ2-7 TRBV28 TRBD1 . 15 CASSQTGTVGYEQYF TGTGCCAGCAGTCAAACCGGGACAGTCGGGTACGAGCAGTACTTC
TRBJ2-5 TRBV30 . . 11 CAWTGGETQYF TGTGCCTGGACAGGTGGAGAGACCCAGTACTTC
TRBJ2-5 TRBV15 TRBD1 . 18 CATSRDLRDRDQRETQYF TGTGCCACCAGCAGAGACCTCCGGGACAGGGATCAGCGGGAGACCCAGTACTTC
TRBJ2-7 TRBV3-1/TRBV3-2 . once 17 CASSQEGAGNSPYEQYF TGTGCCAGCAGCCAGGAGGGCGCGGGAAATAGCCCCTACGAGCAGTACTTC
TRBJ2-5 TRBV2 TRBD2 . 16 CASSVLRAGGQETQYF TGTGCCAGCAGTGTCCTAAGAGCGGGAGGTCAAGAGACCCAGTACTTC
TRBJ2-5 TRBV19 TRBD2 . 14 CASSIGTSQETQYF TGTGCCAGTAGTATTGGGACTAGCCAAGAGACCCAGTACTTC
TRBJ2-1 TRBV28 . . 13 CASSLPLANEQFF TGTGCCAGCAGTTTACCACTAGCAAATGAGCAGTTCTTC
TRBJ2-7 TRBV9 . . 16 CASSVGSGPPSYEQYF TGTGCCAGCAGCGTAGGGTCCGGGCCCCCCTCCTACGAGCAGTACTTC
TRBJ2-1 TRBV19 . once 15 CASSITGPAYNEQFF TGTGCCAGTAGTATTACGGGACCGGCCTACAATGAGCAGTTCTTC
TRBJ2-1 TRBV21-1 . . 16 CASSNRDRASYNEQFF TGTGCCAGCAGCAATAGGGACAGGGCGAGTTACAATGAGCAGTTCTTC
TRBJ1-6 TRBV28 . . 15 CASQGHSSYNSPLHF TGTGCCAGTCAGGGGCACAGCTCCTATAATTCACCCCTCCACTTT
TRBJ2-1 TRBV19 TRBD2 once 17 CASSIDGLAGGYNEQFF TGTGCCAGTAGTATAGATGGACTAGCGGGAGGCTACAATGAGCAGTTCTTC
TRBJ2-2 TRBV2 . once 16 CATPKGLLANTGELFF TGTGCCACCCCTAAGGGGCTCCTCGCGAACACCGGGGAGCTGTTTTTT
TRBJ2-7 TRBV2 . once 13 CTPPDASVYEQYF TGTACCCCACCCGATGCCTCGGTCTACGAGCAGTACTTC
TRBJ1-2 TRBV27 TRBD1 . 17 CASSLSGTGGDIDGYTF TGTGCCAGCAGTTTATCGGGGACAGGGGGAGATATTGATGGCTACACCTTC
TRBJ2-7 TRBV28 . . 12 CASSLQRYEQYF TGTGCCAGCAGTCTCCAACGCTACGAGCAGTACTTC
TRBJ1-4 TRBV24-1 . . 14 CATSGGAGSEKLFF TGTGCCACCAGCGGGGGGGCTGGGTCTGAAAAACTGTTTTTT
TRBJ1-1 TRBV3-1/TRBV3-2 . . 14 CASSPLGMNTEAFF TGTGCCAGCAGCCCACTAGGAATGAACACTGAAGCTTTCTTT
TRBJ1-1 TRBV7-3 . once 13 CASSSHQGTEAFF TGTGCCAGCAGCTCACATCAGGGTACTGAAGCTTTCTTT
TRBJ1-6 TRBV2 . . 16 CASSEGGNLYNSPLHF TGTGCCAGCAGTGAGGGCGGGAATTTATATAATTCACCCCTCCACTTT
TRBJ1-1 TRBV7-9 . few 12 CASSSRGTEAFF TGTGCCAGCAGCTCGAGGGGCACTGAAGCTTTCTTT
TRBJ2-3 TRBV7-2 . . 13 CASSEQGTDTQYF TGTGCCAGCAGCGAACAGGGAACAGATACGCAGTATTTT
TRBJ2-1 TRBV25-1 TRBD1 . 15 CASSGRGLSYNEQFF TGTGCCAGCAGTGGCAGGGGGCTTTCCTACAATGAGCAGTTCTTC
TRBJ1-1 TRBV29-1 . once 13 CSAREYMNTEAFF TGCAGCGCCCGGGAATACATGAACACTGAAGCTTTCTTT
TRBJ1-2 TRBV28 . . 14 CASSLAGRGGGYTF TGTGCCAGCAGCCTGGCGGGAAGGGGAGGGGGCTACACCTTC
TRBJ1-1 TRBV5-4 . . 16 CASTRVRGGGPVPAFF TGTGCCAGCACTAGGGTACGGGGCGGGGGCCCCGTCCCAGCTTTCTTT
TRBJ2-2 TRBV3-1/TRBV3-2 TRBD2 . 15 CASAASGRPLGELFF TGTGCCAGCGCGGCTAGCGGGAGGCCCCTCGGGGAGCTGTTTTTT
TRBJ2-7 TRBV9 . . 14 CASSVRRGLYEQYF TGTGCCAGCAGCGTACGTAGGGGCCTTTACGAGCAGTACTTC
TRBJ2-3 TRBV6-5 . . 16 CASSYSAAGLADTQYF TGTGCCAGCAGTTACTCCGCCGCGGGGCTGGCAGATACGCAGTATTTT
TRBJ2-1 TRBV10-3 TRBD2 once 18 CAISEVSGRGSVGNEQFF TGTGCCATCAGTGAAGTTAGCGGGAGAGGGTCGGTGGGCAATGAGCAGTTCTTC
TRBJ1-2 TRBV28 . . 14 CASSANHGEYGYTF TGTGCCAGCAGTGCCAACCACGGGGAGTATGGCTACACCTTC
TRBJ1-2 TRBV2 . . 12 CASSEGGWGYTF TGTGCCAGCAGTGAAGGAGGGTGGGGCTACACCTTC
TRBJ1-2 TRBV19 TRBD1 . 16 CASSIPSRQGNYGYTF TGTGCCAGTAGTATTCCCTCCCGACAGGGGAACTATGGCTACACCTTC
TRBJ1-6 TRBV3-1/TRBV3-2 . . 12 CASSQAGSPLHF TGTGCCAGCAGCCAAGCGGGATCACCCCTCCACTTT
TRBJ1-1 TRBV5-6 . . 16 CASSYLRSGGGTEAFF TGTGCCAGCAGCTACCTCCGTTCGGGGGGTGGCACTGAAGCTTTCTTT
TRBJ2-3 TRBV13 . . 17 CASSLGGLGDRTDTQYF TGTGCCAGCAGCTTAGGCGGACTTGGGGACCGCACAGATACGCAGTATTTT
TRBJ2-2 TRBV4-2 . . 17 CASSQDSSITNTGELFF TGTGCCAGCAGCCAAGATAGCTCGATTACGAACACCGGGGAGCTGTTTTTT
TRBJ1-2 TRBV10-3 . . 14 CAIRSPRDGGGYTF TGTGCCATCAGGTCCCCGAGGGACGGGGGTGGCTACACCTTC
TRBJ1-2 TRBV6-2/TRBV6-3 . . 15 CASSYSYRVEDGYTF TGTGCCAGCAGTTATTCCTACCGGGTTGAGGATGGCTACACCTTC
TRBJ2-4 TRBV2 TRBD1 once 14 CASSAGTGGVIQYF TGTGCCAGCAGTGCAGGGACAGGGGGCGTCATTCAGTACTTC
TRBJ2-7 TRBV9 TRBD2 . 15 CASSVVDSGWYEQYF TGTGCCAGCAGCGTAGTCGATAGCGGGTGGTACGAGCAGTACTTC
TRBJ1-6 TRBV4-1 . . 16 CASSQSNRDKNSPLHF TGCGCCAGCAGCCAATCCAATCGGGACAAAAATTCACCCCTCCACTTT
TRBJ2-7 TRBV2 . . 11 CASSVGQEQYF TGTGCCAGCAGCGTCGGTCAGGAGCAGTACTTC
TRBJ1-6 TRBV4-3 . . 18 CASSQEAFGSSYNSPLHF TGCGCCAGCAGCCAAGAAGCGTTCGGGAGTTCCTATAATTCACCCCTCCACTTT
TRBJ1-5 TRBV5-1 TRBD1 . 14 CASSFGQGDQPQHF TGCGCCAGCAGTTTCGGACAGGGTGATCAGCCCCAGCATTTT
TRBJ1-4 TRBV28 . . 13 CASRGAVNEKLFF TGTGCCAGCAGGGGGGCGGTTAATGAAAAACTGTTTTTT
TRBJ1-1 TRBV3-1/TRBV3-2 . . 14 CASSPGAVRTEAFF TGTGCCAGCAGCCCGGGGGCCGTGAGGACTGAAGCTTTCTTT
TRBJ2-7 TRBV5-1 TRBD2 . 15 CASSTLGRILDEQYF TGCGCCAGCAGCACACTCGGGAGGATCTTGGACGAGCAGTACTTC